Presented here are 21 T cell receptor beta chains from one specimen sequenced in a study of blood T cell repertoires in COVID-19. The data were produced by immunoSEQ multiplex PCR, yet TCRdb's version contains in-frame clones alone and is incomplete. The data contain around 280,000 clones, 90% of them seen just once; the ten biggest clones take up roughly 1.5%. The sequencing sample was made of PBMCs or T cells enriched from blood (not recorded which). Receptors originate from a young woman with acute COVID-19.

The genes are TRBV28 and TRBJ1-5; D unclear. Germline V gene data show CDR1 as MDHEN and CDR2 as SYDVKM. The CDR3 covers 12 residues. V gave up 8 bases and J gave up 6 bases, with 11 bases separating them. CDR3 bases: TGTGCCAGCCGACGAGGGTTTCAGCCCCAGCATTTT. Translation gives CASRRGFQPQHF.

As DNA, the CDR3 is TGTGCCAGCTCACCCCCAGGGCGAAGCACAGATACGCAGTATTTT. Protein product: CASSPPGRSTDTQYF. The genes are TRBV18 and TRBJ2-3; the D gene is possibly TRBD1 (5 bases). In germline, CDR1 is KGHSH, CDR2 LQKENI. CDR3 length: 15 amino acids. V was shortened by 3 bases and J by 0 bases, with 10 bases between the two germline ends.

Turning to this clone: A read error may account for a junction end that differs from germline. This chain connects TRBV7-7 to TRBJ2-1; D perhaps matches TRBD2 (6 bases). The CDR3 spans 15 residues. Germline V gene sequence: CDR1 SSHAT, CDR2 FNYEAQ (reference sequence). The CDR3 spells CASSPGTPGLNEQFF. As DNA, the CDR3 is TGTGCTAGCAGCCCCGGGACTCCCGGTCTCAATGAGCAGTTCTTC.

In this sample, this clone turned up a few times. Written as DNA, the CDR3 is TGTGCCAGTAGTATGGGCAGGTCCGAAATGAACACTGAAGCTTTCTTT. The encoded protein is CASSMGRSEMNTEAFF. The chain uses TRBV19 and TRBJ1-1; D not resolved. This CDR3 is built from 16 residues. V was trimmed by 3 bases and J by 0 bases, leaving 14 bases between them. Germline CDR1 is LNHDA and CDR2 is SQIVND (reference sequence).

The chain joins TRBV13 to TRBJ2-1; 8 bases are a match to TRBD1. Germline CDR1 PRHDT, CDR2 FYEKMQ (reference sequence). The CDR3 is made up of 13 amino acids. The junction had 9 bases not matched to a gene; V was cut back by 9 bases and J by 8 bases. The DNA for the CDR3 is TGTGCCAGTCCGACAGGGGCGGTCGATGAGCAGTTCTTC. This translates into CASPTGAVDEQFF.

This rearrangement joins TRBV7-2 to TRBJ2-3; D is possibly TRBD1 (6 bases). The CDR3 is made up of 17 amino acids. CDR1 is SGHTA, CDR2 FQGNSA, per germline. V was trimmed by 3 bases and J by 5 bases, leaving 21 bases between them. The chain's CDR3 is CASSFRNARQGIDTQYF. CDR3 nucleotide sequence: TGTGCCAGCAGCTTTAGGAACGCTAGGCAGGGGATAGATACGCAGTATTTT.

The V gene is TRBV4-3, the J gene TRBJ1-1, with 12 bases fitting TRBD1. V shed 0 bases and J 4 bases; nucleotides not matched to a gene: 3. This CDR3 region has 16 residues. CDR1 is LGHNA and CDR2 is YSLEER in the germline V gene. CDR3 region: CASSQDEGQGATEAFF. In DNA, the CDR3 is TGCGCCAGCAGCCAAGATGAGGGACAGGGGGCCACTGAAGCTTTCTTT.

The J gene is TRBJ1-4, the V gene TRBV5-8; 7 bases map to TRBD1. CDR1 is SGHTS, CDR2 YDEGEE, per germline. This CDR3 spans 16 amino acids. The V and J ends lost 0 bases and 5 bases, in that order; junction bases with no gene match: 7. CDR3 DNA: TGTGCCAGCAGCTTGGCCTTGACAGGGACAAATGAAAAACTGTTTTTT. It translates to CASSLALTGTNEKLFF.

The genes are TRBV7-9 and TRBJ2-3; a possible D gene is TRBD2 (6 bases). V was pared by 1 base and J by 1 base, with 15 bases between. The CDR3 covers 17 residues. CDR1 SEHNR and CDR2 FQNEAQ come from the germline V gene (reference sequence). In nucleotides, the CDR3 is TGTGCCAGCAGCTTAGGACTTAGGCGGGAAGGCACAGATACGCAGTATTTT. Amino acids: CASSLGLRREGTDTQYF.

The V call is TRBV6-6, the J call TRBJ2-1; 9 bases fit TRBD1. V lost 5 bases and J lost 7; bases outside the gene matches: 15. CDR3 length equals 17 residues. CDR1 MNHNY and CDR2 SVGAGI come from the germline V gene (reference sequence). This CDR3 is CASSPPFGTGRDNEQFF. The CDR3 nucleotides are TGTGCCAGCAGTCCACCTTTCGGGACAGGGAGGGATAATGAGCAGTTCTTC.

This clone was recorded only once. This chain connects TRBV3-1 (or the pseudogene TRBV3-2) to TRBJ2-2, with TRBD2 identical over 9 bases. Germline V gene sequence: CDR1 LGHDT, CDR2 YNNKEL (reference sequence). V was pared by 3 bases and J by 4 bases, with 6 bases of the junction left unmatched. The CDR3 is 16 amino acids. The CDR3 sequence is CASSHGLAGLTGELFF. For the CDR3, the DNA is TGTGCCAGCAGCCATGGTCTAGCGGGGCTCACCGGGGAGCTGTTTTTT.

The table lists this clone with a few counts. The V gene is TRBV30, the J gene TRBJ1-1; 7 nucleotides line up with TRBD1. V gave up 0 bases and J gave up 1 base; unmatched junction bases: 2. The V gene's germline CDR1 is GTSNPN and CDR2 SVGIG (reference sequence). The CDR3 consists of 14 residues. The CDR3 nucleotides are TGTGCCTGGAGTGTTGACAGGGCGAACACTGAAGCTTTCTTT. As protein: CAWSVDRANTEAFF.

This clone was seen once. The J gene is TRBJ2-3, the V gene TRBV7-6; maybe TRBD1 (5 bases). Between the trimmed V and J ends, which lost 4 bases and 2 bases, there was a span of 13 bases. There are 15 residues in the CDR3. Germline assignment: CDR1 SGHVS and CDR2 FNYEAQ. The CDR3 sequence is CASSSIQTDTDTQYF. CDR3 nucleotide sequence: TGTGCCAGCAGCTCCATTCAGACAGACACAGATACGCAGTATTTT.

A word on this clone: Mismatch with germline at one junction end may stem from a read error. V and J are TRBV7-9 and TRBJ1-1; no definite D call. Germline values: CDR1 SEHNR, CDR2 FQNEAQ (reference sequence). CDR3 length equals 11 residues. The CDR3 is CASSVGDRAHF. CDR3 DNA: TGTGCCAGCAGCGTCGGGGATAGAGCCCACTTT.

In DNA form, the CDR3 reads TGTGCCATCAAACCCGGGACAGGGGCCTACGAGCAGTACTTC. It specifies CAIKPGTGAYEQYF. This chain links TRBV10-3 with TRBJ2-7; TRBD1 matches at 10 bases. Per the germline V gene, CDR1 is ENHRY and CDR2 is SYGVKD. With 7 bases clipped from V and 2 bases from J, the junction kept 5 bases outside the gene matches. The CDR3 has 14 amino acids.

This chain joins TRBV12-3 or TRBV12-4 and TRBJ2-1; perhaps TRBD2 as D (5 bases). The CDR3 runs to 13 residues. V dropped 7 bases and J dropped 2 bases, with 9 bases sitting between them. CDR3 sequence (DNA): TGTGCCAGCACCCTAGCAACCTACAATGAGCAGTTCTTC. Its translation is CASTLATYNEQFF.

The CDR3 reads CASSQVREGLAFF. Written as DNA, the CDR3 is TGCGCCAGCAGCCAAGTAAGGGAGGGCCTAGCTTTCTTT. The chain combines TRBV4-1 with TRBJ1-1, with D unresolved. Trimming stripped 1 base from V and 10 bases from J, with 13 bases between. The CDR3 is made up of 13 amino acids. Germline V gene lookup returns CDR1 MGHRA and CDR2 YSYEKL.

This clone was found once. The gene calls are TRBV27 and TRBJ1-5; D might be TRBD1 (6 bases). Trimming cost V 4 bases and J 7 bases, with 11 bases left between them. Germline assignment: CDR1 MNHEY and CDR2 SMNVEV (reference sequence). This CDR3 region has 13 residues. CDR3 loop: CASSSTTGQPQHF. CDR3 DNA: TGTGCCAGCAGTTCAACGACAGGCCAGCCCCAGCATTTT.

This chain connects TRBV5-5 to TRBJ1-1; D may be TRBD1 (6 bases). The CDR3 covers 14 residues. V was clipped by 4 bases and J by 8 bases, with 18 bases between them. Germline lookup yields CDR1 SGHKS and CDR2 YYEKEE (reference sequence). Here the CDR3 reads CASSPNPGGNEAFF. The CDR3 coding sequence is TGTGCCAGCAGCCCTAACCCGGGGGGCAACGAAGCTTTCTTT.

The V call is TRBV10-2, the J call TRBJ2-2; D is ambiguous. This CDR3 has 11 amino acids. Germline CDR1 is WSHSY and CDR2 is SAAADI. The ends were cut back, 6 bases at V and 6 bases at J, with 5 bases in the middle. CDR3 sequence (DNA): TGCGCCAGCAGCCCGGCCGGGGAGCTGTTTTTT. Translating gives CASSPAGELFF.

The rearrangement links TRBV19 to TRBJ1-5; 11 nucleotides match TRBD1. The CDR3 is made up of 16 amino acids. Trimming removed 3 bases from V and 9 bases from J; junction bases left unmatched: 10. The germline CDR1 and CDR2 sequences are LNHDA and SQIVND (reference sequence). The CDR3 bases are TGTGCCAGTAGTATCCAGGACAGGGGGCCCCTTCGGCCCCAGCATTTT. Translation: CASSIQDRGPLRPQHF.